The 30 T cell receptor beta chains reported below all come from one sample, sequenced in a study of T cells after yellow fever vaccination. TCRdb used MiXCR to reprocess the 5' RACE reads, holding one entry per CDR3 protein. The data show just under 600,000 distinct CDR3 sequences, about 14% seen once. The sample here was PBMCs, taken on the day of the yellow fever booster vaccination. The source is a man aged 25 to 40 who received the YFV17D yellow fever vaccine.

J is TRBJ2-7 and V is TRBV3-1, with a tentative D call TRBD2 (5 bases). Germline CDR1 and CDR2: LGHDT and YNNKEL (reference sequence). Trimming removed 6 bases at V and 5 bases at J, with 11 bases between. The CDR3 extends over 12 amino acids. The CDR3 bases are TGTGCCAGCAGGAACGGACTGGACGAGCAGTACTTC. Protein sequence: CASRNGLDEQYF.

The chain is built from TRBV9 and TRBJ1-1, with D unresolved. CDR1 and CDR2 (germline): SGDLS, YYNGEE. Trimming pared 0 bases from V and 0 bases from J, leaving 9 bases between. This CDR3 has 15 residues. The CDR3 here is CASSVGYGVNTEAFF. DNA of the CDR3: TGTGCCAGCAGCGTAGGCTACGGGGTGAACACTGAAGCTTTCTTT.

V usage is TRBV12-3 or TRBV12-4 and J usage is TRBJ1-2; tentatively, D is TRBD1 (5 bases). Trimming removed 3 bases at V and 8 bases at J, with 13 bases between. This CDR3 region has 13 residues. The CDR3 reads CASSFTRVIGYTF. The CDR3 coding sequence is TGTGCCAGCAGTTTTACCAGGGTGATCGGCTACACCTTC.

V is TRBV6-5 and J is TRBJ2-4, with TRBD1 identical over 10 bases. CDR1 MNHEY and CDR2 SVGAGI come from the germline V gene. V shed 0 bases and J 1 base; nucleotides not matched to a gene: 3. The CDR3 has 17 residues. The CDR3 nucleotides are TGTGCCAGCAGTTACTCGCGGACAGGGGGGGCCAAAAACATTCAGTACTTC. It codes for CASSYSRTGGAKNIQYF.

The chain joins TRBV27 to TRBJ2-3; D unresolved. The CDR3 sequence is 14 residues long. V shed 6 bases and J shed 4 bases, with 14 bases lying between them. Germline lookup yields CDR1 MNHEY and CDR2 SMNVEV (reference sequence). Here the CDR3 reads CASSLYSRADTQYF. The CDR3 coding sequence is TGTGCCAGCAGCCTATACTCCAGAGCAGATACGCAGTATTTT.

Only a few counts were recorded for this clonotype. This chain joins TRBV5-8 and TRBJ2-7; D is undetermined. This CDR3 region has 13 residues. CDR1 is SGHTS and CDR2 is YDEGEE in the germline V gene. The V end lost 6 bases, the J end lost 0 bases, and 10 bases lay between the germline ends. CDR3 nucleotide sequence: TGTGCCAGCATCCCCCAGGACTCCTACGAGCAGTACTTC. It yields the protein CASIPQDSYEQYF. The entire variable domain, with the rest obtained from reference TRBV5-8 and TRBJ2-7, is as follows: EAGVTQSPTHLIKTRGQQATLRCSPISGHTSVYWYQQALGLGLQFLLWYDEGEERNRGNFPPRFSGRQFPNYSSELNVNALELEDSALYLCASIPQDSYEQYFGPGTRLTVT.

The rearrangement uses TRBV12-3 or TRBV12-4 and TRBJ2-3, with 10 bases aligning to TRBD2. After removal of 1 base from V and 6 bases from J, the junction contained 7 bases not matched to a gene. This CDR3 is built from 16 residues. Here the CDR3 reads CASSLVLAGVGDTQYF. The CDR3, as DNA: TGTGCCAGCAGTTTAGTCCTAGCGGGAGTAGGTGATACGCAGTATTTT.

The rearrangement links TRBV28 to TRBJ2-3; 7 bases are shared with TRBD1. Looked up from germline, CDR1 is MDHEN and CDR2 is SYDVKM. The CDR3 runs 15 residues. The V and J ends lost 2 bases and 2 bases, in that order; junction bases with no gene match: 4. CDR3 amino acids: CASSLPQGFTDTQYF. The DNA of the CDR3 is TGTGCCAGCAGTTTACCACAGGGGTTCACAGATACGCAGTATTTT. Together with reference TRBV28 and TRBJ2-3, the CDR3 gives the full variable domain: DVKVTQSSRYLVKRTGEKVFLECVQDMDHENMFWYRQDPGLGLRLIYFSYDVKMKEKGDIPEGYSVSREKKERFSLILESASTNQTSMYLCASSLPQGFTDTQYFGPGTRLTVL.

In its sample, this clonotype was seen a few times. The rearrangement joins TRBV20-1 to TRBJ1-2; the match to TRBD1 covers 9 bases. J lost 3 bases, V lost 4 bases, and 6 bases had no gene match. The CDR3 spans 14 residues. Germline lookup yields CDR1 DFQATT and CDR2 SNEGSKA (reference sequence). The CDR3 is CSAKDDRGYYGYTF. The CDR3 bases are TGCAGTGCTAAGGATGACAGGGGGTACTATGGCTACACCTTC.

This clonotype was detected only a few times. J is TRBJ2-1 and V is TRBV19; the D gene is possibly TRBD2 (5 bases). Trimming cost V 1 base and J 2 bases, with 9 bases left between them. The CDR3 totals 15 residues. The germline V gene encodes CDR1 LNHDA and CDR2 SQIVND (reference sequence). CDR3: CASSIASSPYNEQFF. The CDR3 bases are TGTGCCAGTAGTATAGCTAGCAGTCCCTACAATGAGCAGTTCTTC.

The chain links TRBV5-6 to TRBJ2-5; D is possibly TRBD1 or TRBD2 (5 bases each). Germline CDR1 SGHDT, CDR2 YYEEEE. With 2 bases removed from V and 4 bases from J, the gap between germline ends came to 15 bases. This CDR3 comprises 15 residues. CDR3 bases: TGTGCCAGCAGCTTCCGGGACGGCGACGCAGAGACCCAGTACTTC. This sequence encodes CASSFRDGDAETQYF.

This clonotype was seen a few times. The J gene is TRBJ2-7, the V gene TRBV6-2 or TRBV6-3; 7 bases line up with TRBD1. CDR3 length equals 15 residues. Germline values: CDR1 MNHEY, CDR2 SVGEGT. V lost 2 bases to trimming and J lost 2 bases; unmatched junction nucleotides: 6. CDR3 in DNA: TGTGCCAGCAGTTACGCACAGGGGACCGCCTACGAGCAGTACTTC. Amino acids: CASSYAQGTAYEQYF.

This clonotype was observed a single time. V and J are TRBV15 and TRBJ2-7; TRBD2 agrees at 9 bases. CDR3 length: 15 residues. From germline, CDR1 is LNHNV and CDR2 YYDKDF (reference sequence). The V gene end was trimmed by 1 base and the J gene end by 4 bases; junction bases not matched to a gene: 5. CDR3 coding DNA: TGTGCCACCAGCAGAGCAAGCGGGGGGATATACGAGCAGTACTTC. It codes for CATSRASGGIYEQYF.

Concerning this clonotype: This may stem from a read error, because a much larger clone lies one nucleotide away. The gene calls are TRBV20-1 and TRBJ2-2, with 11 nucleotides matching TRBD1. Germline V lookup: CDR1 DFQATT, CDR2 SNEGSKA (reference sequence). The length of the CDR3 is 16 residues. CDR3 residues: CCARPWDRGSTGELFF. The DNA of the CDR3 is TGCTGTGCTCGCCCGTGGGACAGGGGGAGCACCGGGGAGCTGTTTTTT.

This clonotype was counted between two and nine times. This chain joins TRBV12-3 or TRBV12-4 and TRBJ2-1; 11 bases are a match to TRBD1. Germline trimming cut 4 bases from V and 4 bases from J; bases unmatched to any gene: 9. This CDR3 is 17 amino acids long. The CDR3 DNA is TGTGCCAGCAGTTCCTCCCCGGACAGGGGGCCGTACAATGAGCAGTTCTTC. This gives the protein CASSSSPDRGPYNEQFF.

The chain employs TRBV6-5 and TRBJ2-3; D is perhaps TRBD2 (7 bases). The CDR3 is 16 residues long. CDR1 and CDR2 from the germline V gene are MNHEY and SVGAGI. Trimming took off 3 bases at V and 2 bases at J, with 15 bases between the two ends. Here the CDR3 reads CASSYLGGGYTDTQYF. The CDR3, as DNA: TGTGCCAGCAGTTATCTCGGCGGGGGCTACACAGATACGCAGTATTTT.

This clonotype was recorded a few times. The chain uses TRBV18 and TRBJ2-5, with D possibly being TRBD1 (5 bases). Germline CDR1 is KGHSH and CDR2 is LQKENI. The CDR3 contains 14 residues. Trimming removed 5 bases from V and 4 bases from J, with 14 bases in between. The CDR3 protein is CASSIGAGRETQYF. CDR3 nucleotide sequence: TGTGCCAGCTCAATTGGGGCAGGGCGAGAGACCCAGTACTTC.

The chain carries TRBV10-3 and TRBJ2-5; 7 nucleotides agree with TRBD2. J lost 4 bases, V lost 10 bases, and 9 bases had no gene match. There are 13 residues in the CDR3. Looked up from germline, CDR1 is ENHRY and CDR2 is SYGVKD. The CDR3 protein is CATDRGGGETQYF. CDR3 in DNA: TGTGCCACCGACCGTGGCGGGGGAGAGACCCAGTACTTC.

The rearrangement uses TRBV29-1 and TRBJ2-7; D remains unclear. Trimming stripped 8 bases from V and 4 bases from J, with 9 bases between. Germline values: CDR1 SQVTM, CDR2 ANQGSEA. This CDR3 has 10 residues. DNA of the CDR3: TGCAGCCCCTTAAAATACGAGCAGTACTTC. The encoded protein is CSPLKYEQYF.

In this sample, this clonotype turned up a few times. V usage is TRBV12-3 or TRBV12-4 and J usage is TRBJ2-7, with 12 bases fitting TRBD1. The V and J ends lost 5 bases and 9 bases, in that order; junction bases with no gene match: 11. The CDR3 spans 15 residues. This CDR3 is CASSPPGDRGLGQYF. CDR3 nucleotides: TGTGCCAGCAGTCCCCCCGGGGACAGGGGGCTGGGGCAGTACTTC.

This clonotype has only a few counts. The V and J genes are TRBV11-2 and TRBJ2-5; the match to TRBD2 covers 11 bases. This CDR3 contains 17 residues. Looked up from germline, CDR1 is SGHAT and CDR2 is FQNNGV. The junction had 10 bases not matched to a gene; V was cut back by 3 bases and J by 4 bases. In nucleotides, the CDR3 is TGTGCCAGCAGCTTGAACCTAGCGGGAGGTTTCCGAGAGACCCAGTACTTC. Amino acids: CASSLNLAGGFRETQYF.

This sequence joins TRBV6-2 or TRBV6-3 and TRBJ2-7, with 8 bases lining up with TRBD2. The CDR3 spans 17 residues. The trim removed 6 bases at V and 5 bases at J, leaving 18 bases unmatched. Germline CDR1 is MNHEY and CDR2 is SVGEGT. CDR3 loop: CASSWIPSREAGNEQYF. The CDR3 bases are TGTGCCAGCAGCTGGATCCCTTCGCGGGAGGCCGGGAACGAGCAGTACTTC.

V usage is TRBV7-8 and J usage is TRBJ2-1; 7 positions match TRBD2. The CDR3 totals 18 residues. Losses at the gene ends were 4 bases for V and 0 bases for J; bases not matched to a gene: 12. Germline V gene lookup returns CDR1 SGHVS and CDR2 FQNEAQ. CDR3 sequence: CASSSVGIGGSSYNEQFF. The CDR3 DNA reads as TGTGCCAGCAGCTCAGTTGGGATCGGCGGGAGCTCCTACAATGAGCAGTTCTTC.

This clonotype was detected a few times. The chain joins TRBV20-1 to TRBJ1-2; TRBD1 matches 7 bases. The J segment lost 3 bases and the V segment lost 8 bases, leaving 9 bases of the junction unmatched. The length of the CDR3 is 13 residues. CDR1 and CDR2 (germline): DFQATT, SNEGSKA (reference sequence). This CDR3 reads CSPNPGQDYGYTF. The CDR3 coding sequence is TGCAGTCCAAATCCCGGACAGGACTATGGCTACACCTTC.

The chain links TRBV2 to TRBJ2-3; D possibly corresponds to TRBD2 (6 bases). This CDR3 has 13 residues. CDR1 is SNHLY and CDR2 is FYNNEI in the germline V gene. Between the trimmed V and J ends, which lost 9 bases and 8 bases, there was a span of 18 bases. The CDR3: CASSGPQAGTQYF. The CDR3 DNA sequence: TGTGCCAGTTCCGGACCCCAAGCGGGTACGCAGTATTTT.

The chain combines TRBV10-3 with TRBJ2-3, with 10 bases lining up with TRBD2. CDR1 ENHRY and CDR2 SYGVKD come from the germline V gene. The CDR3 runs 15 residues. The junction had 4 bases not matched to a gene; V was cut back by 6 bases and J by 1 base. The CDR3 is CAISGTSDRTDTQYF. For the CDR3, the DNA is TGTGCCATCAGCGGGACTAGCGACCGCACAGATACGCAGTATTTT.

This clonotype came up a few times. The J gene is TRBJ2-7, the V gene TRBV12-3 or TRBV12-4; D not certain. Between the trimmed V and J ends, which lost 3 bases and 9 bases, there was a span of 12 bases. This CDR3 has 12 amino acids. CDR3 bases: TGTGCCAGCAGTTTTTTGGCATCAGGGCAGTACTTC. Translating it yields CASSFLASGQYF.

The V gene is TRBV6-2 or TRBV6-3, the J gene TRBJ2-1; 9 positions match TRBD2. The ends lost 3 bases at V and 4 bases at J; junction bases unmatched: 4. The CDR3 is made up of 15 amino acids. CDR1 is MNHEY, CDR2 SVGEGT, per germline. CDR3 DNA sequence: TGTGCCAGCAGTTATCGGACTAGCGTGTACAATGAGCAGTTCTTC. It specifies CASSYRTSVYNEQFF.

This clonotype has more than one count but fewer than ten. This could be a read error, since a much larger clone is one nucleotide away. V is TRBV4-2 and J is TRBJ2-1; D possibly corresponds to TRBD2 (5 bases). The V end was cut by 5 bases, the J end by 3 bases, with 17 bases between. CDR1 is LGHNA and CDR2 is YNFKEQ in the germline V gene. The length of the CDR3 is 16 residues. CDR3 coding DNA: TGTGCCAGCAGCTCCGGGCCGGTGGAGGTCTACAATGAGCAGTTCTTC. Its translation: CASSSGPVEVYNEQFF.

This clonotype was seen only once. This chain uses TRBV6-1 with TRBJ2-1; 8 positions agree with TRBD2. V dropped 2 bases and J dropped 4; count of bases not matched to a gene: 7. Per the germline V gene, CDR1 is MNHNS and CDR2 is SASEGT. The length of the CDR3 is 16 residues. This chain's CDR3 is CASSESPGTRYNEQFF. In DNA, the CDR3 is TGTGCCAGCAGTGAATCCCCCGGGACTAGATACAATGAGCAGTTCTTC.